The sequence of this T cell receptor beta chain was determined in a study of T cell repertoires in cytomegalovirus infection. Study-level background: Selected CMV epitopes included recently identified HLA-C-restricted ones as well as well-studied HLA-B-restricted ones. Matching HLA type, along with CMV infection, was indicated by public TCR beta signatures.

Comment on this clonotype: Its antigen is unknown. At one end, the junction sequence differs from germline, possibly due to a read error.

TCRdb used MiXCR to reprocess the reads, holding one entry per CDR3 protein. The table includes about 500,000 distinct CDR3 sequences, roughly a third detected once. Whole-study results and caveats: HLA-C-restricted CMV clonotypes gave the most frequent clonotype in two of eight donors. Cumulative frequency (of public TCR beta family members) identified carriers of CMV plus the relevant HLA.

The CDR3 contains 17 residues. The germline V gene encodes CDR1 SGHAT and CDR2 FQNNGV. This specimen consisted of cultured PBMCs, obtained from culture after CMV antigen stimulation. The receptor was isolated from a human donor in good health (CMV status not recorded). Some clones in this sample may be carry-over from other donors' samples. The chain combines TRBV11-2 with TRBJ2-1, with TRBD2 matching over 9 bases. CDR3 loop: CASSWRGSGSSYNVQFF. CDR3 DNA: TGTGCCAGCAGCTGGAGGGGTAGCGGGAGCTCCTACAATGTGCAGTTCTTC.